The clone carrying this TCR beta chain showed up many times. Its antigen remains unknown. RNA transcripts provided the source from which TCR beta CDR3 regions were amplified. TCR CDR3 underwent first-round RT-PCR with the HTBI primer set. TCRdb used MiXCR to reprocess the multiplex PCR reads, holding one entry per CDR3 protein. The table lists approximately 610,000 distinct CDR3 sequences, roughly 14% of them singletons. This sample was included in a study of T cells in Graves' hyperthyroidism and ophthalmopathy. In the study overall: Peripheral blood was acquired at first diagnosis, ahead of any therapy whatsoever. Study-level findings and limits: Stable hyperthyroidism was separated from ophthalmopathy by a model based on 13 V-J features. Most thyroid clonotypes with frequency above 0.001 were detected in blood.

Fresh peripheral blood, under 11 ml, yielded the PBMCs. The germline CDR1 and CDR2 sequences are SGHAT and FQNNGV. The V end lost 6 bases, the J end lost 3 bases, and 14 bases lay between the germline ends. CDR3 length: 14 amino acids. The sample consisted of blood. The receptor was derived from a woman aged 40 to 50 with Graves' ophthalmopathy. The chain recombines TRBV11-2 with TRBJ1-1; maybe TRBD1 (5 bases). The CDR3 nucleotides read TGTGCCAGCAGTTCGACAGCTGCCTACACTGAAGCTTTCTTT. Translation gives CASSSTAAYTEAFF.